This T cell receptor beta chain was identified in a study of T cell repertoires in cytomegalovirus infection. A remark on this clonotype: A much larger clone is a single base away; this may be a read error.

One entry per CDR3 protein, called by TCRdb with MiXCR from the reads. This sample carries about 450,000 distinct CDR3 sequences, under 40% of them seen once, and the ten largest clones take roughly 13%. The receptor's source is a human donor in good health (CMV status not recorded). Some clones in this sample may be carry-over from other donors' samples. The source material was PBMCs.

In DNA form, the CDR3 reads TGTGCCAGCAGTGAAGCGGCAGCCGCGGATTCATCCCTCCACTTT. It specifies CASSEAAAADSSLHF. The chain couples TRBV6-1 to TRBJ1-6; no definite D call. Germline V lookup: CDR1 MNHNS, CDR2 SASEGT. This CDR3 comprises 15 residues.